This TCR beta chain came from a study of T cells of healthy individuals. TCRdb reprocessed the 5' RACE reads with MiXCR, giving one entry per CDR3 protein. The data show about 96,000 distinct CDR3 sequences, with approximately 15% seen just once and over 5% held by the top ten. This clonotype was seen ten or more times. The receptor was derived from a human donor in good health.

The CDR3 loop reads CSASSRSNYGYTF. The CDR3 DNA sequence: TGCAGTGCTAGTAGTAGATCAAACTATGGCTACACCTTC. This chain links TRBV20-1 with TRBJ1-2; no clear D gene. The CDR3 totals 13 residues. Germline CDR1 DFQATT, CDR2 SNEGSKA (reference sequence). The germline V and J ends were trimmed by 3 bases and 2 bases, with 10 bases remaining between them.